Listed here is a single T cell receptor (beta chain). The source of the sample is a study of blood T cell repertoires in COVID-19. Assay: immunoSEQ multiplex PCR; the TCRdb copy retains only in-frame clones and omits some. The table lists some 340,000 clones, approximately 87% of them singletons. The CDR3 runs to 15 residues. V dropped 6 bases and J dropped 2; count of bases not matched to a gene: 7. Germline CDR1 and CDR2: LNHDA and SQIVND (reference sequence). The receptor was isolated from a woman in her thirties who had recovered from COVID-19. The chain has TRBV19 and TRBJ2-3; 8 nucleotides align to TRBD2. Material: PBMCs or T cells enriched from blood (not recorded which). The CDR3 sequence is CASSLRGGPTDTQYF. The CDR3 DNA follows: TGTGCCAGTAGCCTCCGGGGGGGGCCCACAGATACGCAGTATTTT.